This entry concerns a single TCR beta chain. This specimen comes from a study of Ad26.COV2.S vaccination and SARS-CoV-2 variants. The sample's treatment: around 19 received Ad26.COV2.S at low or high dose, single or two shots; five or six received placebo; per-sample allocation not given. Sampling happened 63 days after the first vaccine or placebo injection. Per the germline V gene, CDR1 is LGHDT and CDR2 is YNNKEL (reference sequence). The J segment lost 7 bases and the V segment lost 3 bases, leaving 12 bases of the junction unmatched. The CDR3 consists of 16 residues. Repertoires were generated with immunoSEQ multiplex PCR, while TCRdb's copy carries only in-frame clones and drops some. This sample yields some 420,000 clones, of which more than 75% are seen a single time; less than 4.5% belongs to the top ten.

This chain uses TRBV3-1 (or the pseudogene TRBV3-2) with TRBJ1-2, with TRBD1 matching 9 bases. The sequence came from a person aged 18-60 years who received the Ad26.COV2.S COVID-19 vaccine or a placebo. This specimen consisted of peripheral blood, obtained in a trial of Ad26.COV2.S vaccine versus placebo. The DNA for the CDR3 is TGTGCCAGCAGCCAGCCGGGACAGGGTTTATTCGGTGGCTACACCTTC. Amino acid sequence: CASSQPGQGLFGGYTF.